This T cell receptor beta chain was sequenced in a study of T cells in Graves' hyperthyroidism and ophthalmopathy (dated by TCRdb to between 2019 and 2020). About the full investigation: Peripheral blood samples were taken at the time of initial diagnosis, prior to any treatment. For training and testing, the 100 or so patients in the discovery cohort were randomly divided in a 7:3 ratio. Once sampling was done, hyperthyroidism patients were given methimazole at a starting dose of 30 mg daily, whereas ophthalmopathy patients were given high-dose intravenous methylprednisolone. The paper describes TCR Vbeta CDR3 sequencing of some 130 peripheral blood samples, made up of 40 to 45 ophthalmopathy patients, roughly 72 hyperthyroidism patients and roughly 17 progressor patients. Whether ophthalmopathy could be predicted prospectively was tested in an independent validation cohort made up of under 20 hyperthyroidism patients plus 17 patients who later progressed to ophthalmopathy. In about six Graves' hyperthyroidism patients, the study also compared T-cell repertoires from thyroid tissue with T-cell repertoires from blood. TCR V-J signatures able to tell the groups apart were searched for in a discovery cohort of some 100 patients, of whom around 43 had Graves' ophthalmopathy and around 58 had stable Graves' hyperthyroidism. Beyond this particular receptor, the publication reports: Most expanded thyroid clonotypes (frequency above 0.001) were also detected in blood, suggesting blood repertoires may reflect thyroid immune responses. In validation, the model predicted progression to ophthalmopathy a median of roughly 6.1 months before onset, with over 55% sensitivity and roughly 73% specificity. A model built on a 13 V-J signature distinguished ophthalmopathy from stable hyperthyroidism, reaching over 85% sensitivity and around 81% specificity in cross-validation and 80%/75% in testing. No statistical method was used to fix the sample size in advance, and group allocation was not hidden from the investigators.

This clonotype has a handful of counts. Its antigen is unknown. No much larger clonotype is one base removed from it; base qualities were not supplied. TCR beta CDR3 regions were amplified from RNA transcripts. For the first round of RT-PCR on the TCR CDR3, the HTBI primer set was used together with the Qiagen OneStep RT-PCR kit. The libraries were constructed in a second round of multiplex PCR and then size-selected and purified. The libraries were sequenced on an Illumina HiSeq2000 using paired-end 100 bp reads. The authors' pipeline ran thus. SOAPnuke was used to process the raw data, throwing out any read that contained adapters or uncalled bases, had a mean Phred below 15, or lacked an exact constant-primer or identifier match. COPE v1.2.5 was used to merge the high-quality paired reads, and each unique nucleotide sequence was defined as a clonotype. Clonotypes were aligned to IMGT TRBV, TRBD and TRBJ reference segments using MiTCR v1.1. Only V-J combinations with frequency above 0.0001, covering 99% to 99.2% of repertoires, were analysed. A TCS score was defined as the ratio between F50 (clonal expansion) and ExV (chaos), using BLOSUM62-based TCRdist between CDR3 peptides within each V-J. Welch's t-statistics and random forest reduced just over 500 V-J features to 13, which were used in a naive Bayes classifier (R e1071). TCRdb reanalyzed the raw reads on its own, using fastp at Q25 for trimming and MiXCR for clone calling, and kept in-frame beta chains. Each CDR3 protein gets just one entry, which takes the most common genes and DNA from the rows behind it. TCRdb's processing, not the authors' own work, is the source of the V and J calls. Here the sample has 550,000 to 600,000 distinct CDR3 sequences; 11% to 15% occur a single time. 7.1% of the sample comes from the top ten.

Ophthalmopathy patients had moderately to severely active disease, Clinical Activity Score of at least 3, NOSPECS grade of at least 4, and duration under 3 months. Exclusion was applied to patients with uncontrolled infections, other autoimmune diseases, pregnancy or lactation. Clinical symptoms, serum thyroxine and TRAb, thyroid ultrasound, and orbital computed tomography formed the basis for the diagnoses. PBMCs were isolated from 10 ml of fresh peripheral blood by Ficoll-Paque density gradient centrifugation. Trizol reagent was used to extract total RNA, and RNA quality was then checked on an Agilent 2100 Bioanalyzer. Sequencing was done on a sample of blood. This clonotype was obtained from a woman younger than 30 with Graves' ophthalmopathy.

Here is the DNA: TGTGCCAGTAAAGGGCGGGAGGTTGAAGATACGCAGTATTTT. Its coded protein is CASKGREVEDTQYF. The chain was built from TRBV6-1 and TRBJ2-3, and 8 junction bases match TRBD2. The germline V end is reduced by 9 bases and the J end by 5 bases; junction bases left unmatched: 10. The CDR3 has 14 amino acids, counting the end cysteine and phenylalanine. The read is trimmed to its CDR3 DNA, 42 bases read in frame from base 1. For CDR1 and CDR2, the germline V gene lists MNHNS and SASEGT.